The 27 T cell receptor beta chains below come from one sample, sequenced in a study of glioma-infiltrating T cells after dendritic cell vaccination (dated by TCRdb to the mid-2010s). Library preparation used the immunoSEQ multiplex PCR assay. Held by TCRdb, this immuneACCESS table contains in-frame sequences only and omits some clones. Under half of the omission traces to an unresolved V gene where checked; the cause of the rest is unknown. This sample comprises tens of thousands of clones, around 80% of them detected only once. Jointly, the top ten make up under 2.5% of the sample. The sample in question was blood, obtained before dendritic cell vaccination. These receptors originate from a human donor with glioblastoma.

J is TRBJ2-2 and V is TRBV5-1; TRBD1 matches 12 bases. CDR1 is SGHRS, CDR2 YFSETQ, per germline. The CDR3 runs 20 residues. Germline trimming cut 4 bases from V and 2 bases from J; bases unmatched to any gene: 15. As DNA, the CDR3 is TGCGCCAGCAGCCCCTGGGGGGACAGGGGGCCCGGACCCAACACCGGGGAGCTGTTTTTT. Protein: CASSPWGDRGPGPNTGELFF.

The rearrangement uses TRBV18 and TRBJ1-3, with D possibly matching TRBD1 (5 bases). Looked up from germline, CDR1 is KGHSH and CDR2 is LQKENI. V lost 0 bases, J lost 4 bases, and 10 bases lay in between. This CDR3 is 15 amino acids long. CDR3: CASSPPGREGNTIYF. In DNA, the CDR3 is TGTGCCAGCTCACCACCGGGCAGGGAAGGAAACACCATATATTTT.

The chain combines TRBV6-5 with TRBJ2-1; 12 positions match TRBD2. The length of the CDR3 is 15 residues. After removal of 6 bases from V and 6 bases from J, the junction contained 6 bases not matched to a gene. The germline V gene has CDR1 MNHEY and CDR2 SVGAGI. The CDR3 region is CASRLTSGSTNEQFF. DNA for the CDR3: TGTGCCAGCAGATTGACTAGCGGGAGTACCAATGAGCAGTTCTTC.

The count of this clone is one. This chain links TRBV7-8 with TRBJ1-1; TRBD1 aligns across 10 bases. Germline V gene data show CDR1 as SGHVS and CDR2 as FQNEAQ. The CDR3 length is 14 residues. The junction had 3 bases not matched to a gene; V was cut back by 4 bases and J by 4 bases. The CDR3 bases are TGTGCCAGCAGCTCAAGGACAGGGGGCACTGAAGCTTTCTTT. It yields the protein CASSSRTGGTEAFF.

J is TRBJ2-5 and V is TRBV5-1, with D perhaps matching TRBD2 (6 bases). The V and J ends lost 0 bases and 4 bases respectively, with 13 bases between them. This CDR3 has 15 residues. The germline V gene has CDR1 SGHRS and CDR2 YFSETQ. Here the CDR3 reads CASSLDGGRVETQYF. Here the CDR3 DNA reads TGCGCCAGCAGCTTGGACGGGGGTCGGGTAGAGACCCAGTACTTC.

This clone was observed a single time. This chain uses TRBV28 with TRBJ2-5; 7 nucleotides align to TRBD2. The germline gives CDR1 MDHEN, CDR2 SYDVKM. V shed 1 base, J shed 1 base, and the junction held 6 bases outside the gene matches. This CDR3 contains 16 residues. The CDR3 sequence is CASSLSRGRGQETQYF. DNA for the CDR3: TGTGCCAGCAGTTTATCCCGGGGGAGGGGCCAAGAGACCCAGTACTTC.

This chain connects TRBV27 to TRBJ1-5, with 7 bases that match TRBD1. Per germline, CDR1 MNHEY and CDR2 SMNVEV (reference sequence). The CDR3 has 14 residues. V was clipped by 8 bases and J by 4 bases; unmatched bases: 8. The CDR3 region has the DNA TGTGCCAGCCGGGACAGAGTCCCAAATCAGCCCCAGCATTTT. It specifies CASRDRVPNQPQHF.

The rearrangement links TRBV11-3 to TRBJ2-7, with D uncertain. The CDR3 consists of 13 residues. Germline values: CDR1 SGHNT, CDR2 YENEEA. V lost 0 bases to trimming and J lost 6 bases, with 9 bases between them. The CDR3 sequence: CASSLDGTGEQYF. CDR3 nucleotides: TGTGCCAGCAGCTTAGACGGAACGGGCGAGCAGTACTTC.

This clone was seen just once. The chain combines TRBV2 with TRBJ1-6; the match to TRBD1 covers 10 bases. This CDR3 contains 16 residues. CDR1 and CDR2 from the germline V gene are SNHLY and FYNNEI. V trimming: 6 bases; J trimming: 7 bases; junction bases outside the gene matches: 9. CDR3 nucleotides: TGTGCCAGCAGAGGACAGGGGGGCGTAAAGAATTCACCCCTCCACTTT. This sequence encodes CASRGQGGVKNSPLHF.

The chain couples TRBV19 to TRBJ2-3; weak D call: TRBD2 (6 bases). V lost 3 bases and J lost 5, with 12 bases in between. This CDR3 is 14 amino acids long. Germline-derived CDR1 and CDR2 are LNHDA and SQIVND (reference sequence). The CDR3 region is CASSIRWGVDTQYF. CDR3 nucleotide sequence: TGTGCCAGTAGTATTCGGTGGGGGGTAGATACGCAGTATTTT.

The chain uses TRBV9 and TRBJ1-1; D is possibly TRBD1 (5 bases). Germline V lookup: CDR1 SGDLS, CDR2 YYNGEE. There are 14 residues in the CDR3. V was cut by 4 bases and J by 3 bases, with 13 bases left in between. Here the CDR3 reads CASSIGTGYTEAFF. DNA of the CDR3: TGTGCCAGCAGCATAGGGACTGGGTACACTGAAGCTTTCTTT.

The chain employs TRBV6-5 and TRBJ2-1; D unclear. Deletions cut 6 bases from V and 0 bases from J, with 12 bases between. Germline V lookup: CDR1 MNHEY, CDR2 SVGAGI. The CDR3 runs 15 residues. DNA of the CDR3: TGTGCCAGCAGCCCGGGTCGGAGCTCCTACAATGAGCAGTTCTTC. Translated: CASSPGRSSYNEQFF.

The J gene is TRBJ2-5, the V gene TRBV7-3; D remains ambiguous. The CDR3 has 14 amino acids. The ends were cut back, 1 base at V and 2 bases at J, with 8 bases in the middle. From germline, CDR1 is SGHTA and CDR2 FQGTGA. The CDR3 sequence is CASSLNGGQETQYF. The CDR3 nucleotides read TGTGCCAGCAGCTTAAATGGCGGTCAAGAGACCCAGTACTTC.

J is TRBJ2-1 and V is TRBV10-2, with 7 nucleotides matching TRBD2. The CDR3 spans 16 residues. Germline V gene sequence: CDR1 WSHSY, CDR2 SAAADI. V gave up 6 bases and J gave up 2 bases; unmatched junction bases: 10. The CDR3 coding sequence is TGCGCCAGCAGCGTGACTAGCAAAGGCCCCTACAATGAGCAGTTCTTC. Its translation is CASSVTSKGPYNEQFF.

The rearrangement uses TRBV5-4 and TRBJ1-4; TRBD1 is a possible D gene (5 bases). This CDR3 region has 15 residues. From germline, CDR1 is SGHNT and CDR2 YYREEE (reference sequence). Trimming shortened V by 0 bases and J by 0 bases, and 6 bases separated the two germline ends. CDR3 DNA: TGTGCCAGCAGCTTGGGACAGTCAACTAATGAAAAACTGTTTTTT. It encodes CASSLGQSTNEKLFF. Supplemented by reference TRBV5-4 and TRBJ1-4, the full variable domain reads ETGVTQSPTHLIKTRGQQVTLRCSSQSGHNTVSWYQQALGQGPQFIFQYYREEENGRGNFPPRFSGLQFPNYSSELNVNALELDDSALYLCASSLGQSTNEKLFFGSGTQLSVL.

This clone was observed a single time. The CDR3 reads CATRRETLYGYTF. The CDR3 region has the DNA TGTGCCACTCGGAGGGAGACCCTCTATGGCTACACCTTC. The V call is TRBV19, the J call TRBJ1-2; D remains ambiguous. V gave up 10 bases and J gave up 4 bases, with 16 bases separating them. CDR3 length equals 13 residues. The germline CDR1 and CDR2 sequences are LNHDA and SQIVND (reference sequence).

V usage is TRBV2 and J usage is TRBJ2-7; 10 positions agree with TRBD2. V was pared by 1 base and J by 5 bases, with 5 bases of the junction left unmatched. Germline CDR1 SNHLY, CDR2 FYNNEI. The CDR3 length is 15 residues. The CDR3 is CASSEGWLAGDEQYV. CDR3 DNA: TGTGCCAGCAGTGAAGGATGGCTAGCGGGAGACGAGCAGTACGTC.

V and J are TRBV15 and TRBJ2-1; 7 bases align to TRBD1. CDR1 LNHNV and CDR2 YYDKDF come from the germline V gene (reference sequence). The CDR3 consists of 20 residues. The V gene end was trimmed by 5 bases and the J gene end by 2 bases; junction bases not matched to a gene: 21. CDR3 protein: CATSGPGGQSYNPTYNEQFF. For the CDR3, the DNA is TGTGCCACCAGCGGCCCTGGGGGACAGTCCTACAACCCAACCTACAATGAGCAGTTCTTC.

This clone has only a few counts. The chain carries TRBV30 and TRBJ2-1; TRBD1 agrees at 11 bases. CDR3 length: 14 amino acids. Germline CDR1 is GTSNPN and CDR2 is SVGIG (reference sequence). J gave up 6 bases and V 2 bases, and 3 bases lay outside the gene matches. The CDR3 DNA sequence: TGTGCCTGGAGTCGGGACAGGGGGGTCAATGAGCAGTTCTTC. As protein: CAWSRDRGVNEQFF.

This chain connects TRBV11-2 to TRBJ1-1; D ambiguous. With 11 bases removed from V and 0 bases from J, the gap between germline ends came to 16 bases. Germline V gene sequence: CDR1 SGHAT, CDR2 FQNNGV. This CDR3 comprises 14 residues. The CDR3 region has the DNA TGTGCCGAGCGGAGGGAAGGCATGAACACTGAAGCTTTCTTT. Residues: CAERREGMNTEAFF. Drawing the rest from reference TRBV11-2 and TRBJ1-1, the complete variable domain is EAGVAQSPRYKIIEKRQSVAFWCNPISGHATLYWYQQILGQGPKLLIQFQNNGVVDDSQLPKDRFSAERLKGVDSTLKIQPAKLEDSAVYLCAERREGMNTEAFFGQGTRLTVV.

This chain joins TRBV6-6 and TRBJ1-4, with D possibly matching TRBD1 (5 bases). The CDR3 totals 14 residues. V lost 5 bases and J 8 bases, leaving 15 bases between the germline ends. Germline loops: CDR1 MNHNY, CDR2 SVGAGI (reference sequence). This CDR3 reads CASSQRDGMEKLFF. CDR3 DNA: TGTGCCAGCAGTCAGCGGGACGGAATGGAAAAACTGTTTTTT.

The chain has TRBV15 and TRBJ1-1; D possibly corresponds to TRBD1 (5 bases). This CDR3 comprises 15 residues. With 3 bases removed from V and 1 base from J, the gap between germline ends came to 12 bases. Germline assignment: CDR1 LNHNV and CDR2 YYDKDF (reference sequence). CDR3 protein: CATSRGGAQNTEAFF. The CDR3 DNA sequence: TGTGCCACCAGCAGGGGAGGGGCCCAGAACACTGAAGCTTTCTTT.

The rearrangement uses TRBV10-3 and TRBJ1-5; 7 bases agree with TRBD1. The CDR3 sequence is 14 residues long. CDR1 is ENHRY, CDR2 SYGVKD, per germline. Unmatched junction bases numbered 3, after V lost 5 bases and J lost 2 bases. DNA for the CDR3: TGTGCCATCAGTAGCACAGGGGGCAATCAGCCCCAGCATTTT. It yields the protein CAISSTGGNQPQHF.

The chain couples TRBV27 to TRBJ2-1; 7 nucleotides agree with TRBD1. Germline lookup yields CDR1 MNHEY and CDR2 SMNVEV (reference sequence). The V segment lost 8 bases and the J segment 6 bases; nucleotides outside the gene matches: 16. The CDR3 extends over 16 amino acids. CDR3 amino acids: CASGQLRGQKINEQFF. As DNA, the CDR3 is TGTGCCAGCGGACAGCTAAGGGGGCAGAAGATCAATGAGCAGTTCTTC.

This clone was observed a few times. The CDR3 DNA follows: TGTGCCATCAGTGGGACAGGGAGAATTGAGGAAGCTTTCTTT. This gives the protein CAISGTGRIEEAFF. The V call is TRBV10-3, the J call TRBJ1-1; the match to TRBD1 covers 8 bases. From germline, CDR1 is ENHRY and CDR2 SYGVKD. The CDR3 sequence is 14 residues long. After removal of 4 bases from V and 8 bases from J, the junction contained 9 bases not matched to a gene.

J is TRBJ1-2 and V is TRBV10-3; TRBD1 matches 7 bases. V gave up 2 bases and J gave up 7 bases; unmatched junction bases: 4. Germline assignment: CDR1 ENHRY and CDR2 SYGVKD. This CDR3 spans 13 amino acids. DNA for the CDR3: TGTGCCATCAGTGAGACAGGGGTCGGTGGCTACACCTTC. Translation gives CAISETGVGGYTF.

The genes are TRBV2 and TRBJ1-1; maybe TRBD1 (6 bases). The CDR3 length is 14 residues. Germline CDR1 reads SNHLY; CDR2 reads FYNNEI. V shed 3 bases and J shed 0 bases, with 8 bases lying between them. CDR3 nucleotide sequence: TGTGCCAGCAGTGACAGGGGATTGAACACTGAAGCTTTCTTT. Its protein is CASSDRGLNTEAFF. Supplemented by reference TRBV2 and TRBJ1-1, the full variable domain reads EPEVTQTPSHQVTQMGQEVILRCVPISNHLYFYWYRQILGQKVEFLVSFYNNEISEKSEIFDDQFSVERPDGSNFTLKIRSTKLEDSAMYFCASSDRGLNTEAFFGQGTRLTVV.